This T cell receptor beta chain was recorded in a study of identical twins. TCRdb re-called the 5' RACE reads with MiXCR, one entry per CDR3 protein. This table has hundreds of thousands of distinct CDR3 sequences, roughly an eighth appearing once. Regarding the study as a whole: Clonotypes of the beta chain that were abundant in cord blood carried fewer insertions (memory repertoires showed none).

CDR1 is KGHSH, CDR2 LQKENI, per germline. This CDR3 has 15 residues. The trim removed 3 bases at V and 5 bases at J, leaving 4 bases unmatched. Regarding this clonotype: The antigen remains unidentified.

The data were also submitted as part of a second study, on yellow fever vaccine responses in identical twins.

Sequencing was carried out using CD8+ T cells sorted from blood. This chain connects TRBV18 to TRBJ2-3, with TRBD1 identical over 11 bases. The receptor's source is a woman aged 18-35 years in good health. The CDR3 DNA reads as TGTGCCAGCTCACCCCAGGACAGGGGGCAAGATACGCAGTATTTT. Its translation: CASSPQDRGQDTQYF. The whole variable domain, remainder taken from reference TRBV18 and TRBJ2-3, is NAGVMQNPRHLVRRRGQEARLRCSPMKGHSHVYWYRQLPEEGLKFMVYLQKENIIDESGMPKERFSAEFPKEGPSILRIQQVVRGDSAAYFCASSPQDRGQDTQYFGPGTRLTVL.